This TCR beta chain was retrieved from a study of blood T cell repertoires in COVID-19. The wider study: Whether acute or convalescent, the COVID-19 samples came from the United States, Italy and Spain.

V trimming: 6 bases; J trimming: 7 bases; junction bases outside the gene matches: 7. Per germline, CDR1 SQVTM and CDR2 ANQGSEA. The CDR3 sequence is 14 residues long. Method: immunoSEQ multiplex PCR; TCRdb's copy keeps in-frame clones and lacks some. The top ten hold 15% to 20% of the sample, which has roughly 80,000 clones, roughly 90% seen once. This chain connects TRBV29-1 to TRBJ2-2, with TRBD2 matching over 11 bases. Sequencing was performed on peripheral blood. This receptor was identified in a woman older than 75 with active or convalescent COVID-19. The CDR3 sequence: CSVIAGGPGGELFF. In nucleotides, the CDR3 is TGCAGCGTCATAGCGGGGGGGCCCGGCGGGGAGCTGTTTTTT.